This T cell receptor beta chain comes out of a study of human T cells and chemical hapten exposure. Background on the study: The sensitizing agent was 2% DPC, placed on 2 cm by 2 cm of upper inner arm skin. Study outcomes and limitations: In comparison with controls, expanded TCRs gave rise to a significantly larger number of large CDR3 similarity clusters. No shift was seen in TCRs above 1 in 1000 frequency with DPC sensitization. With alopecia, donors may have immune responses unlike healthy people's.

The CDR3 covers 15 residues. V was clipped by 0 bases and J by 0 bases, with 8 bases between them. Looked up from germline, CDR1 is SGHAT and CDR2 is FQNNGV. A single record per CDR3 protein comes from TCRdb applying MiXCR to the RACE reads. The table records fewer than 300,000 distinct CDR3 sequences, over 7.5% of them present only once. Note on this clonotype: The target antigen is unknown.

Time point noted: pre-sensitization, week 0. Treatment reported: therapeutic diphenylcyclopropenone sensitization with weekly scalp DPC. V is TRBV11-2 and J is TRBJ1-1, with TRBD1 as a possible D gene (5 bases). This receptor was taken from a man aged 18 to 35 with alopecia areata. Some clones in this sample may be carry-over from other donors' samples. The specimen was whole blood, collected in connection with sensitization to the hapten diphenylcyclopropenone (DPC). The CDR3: CASSLEPRVNTEAFF. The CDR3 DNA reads TGTGCCAGCAGCTTAGAGCCCAGGGTGAACACTGAAGCTTTCTTT.